The T cell receptor beta chain described here comes from a study of identical twins. Study-wide results and caveats: For monozygotic twins, models underestimated out-of-frame TCR alpha sharing. Invariant T cells like MAIT and iNKT could partly confound the zero-insertion analyses. Shared out-of-frame alpha sequences (those common to twins) showed excess low generation probability.

Trimming took off 3 bases at V and 7 bases at J, with 7 bases between the two ends. Germline loops: CDR1 PRHDT, CDR2 FYEKMQ (reference sequence). The CDR3 sequence is 12 residues long. Template switching supplied a universal primer site; unique molecular identifiers were carried on the cDNA. TCRdb re-analysed the 5' RACE reads in MiXCR, keeping a single row per CDR3 protein. The sample lists 420,000 or so distinct CDR3 sequences, roughly 18% seen once, with about 12% in the top ten. For this clonotype: Its antigen is not identified.

This sequence joins TRBV13 and TRBJ2-1; no reliable D call. The sequencing input was naive T cells sorted from blood. This TCR came from a man aged 45-65 years in good health. Written as DNA, the CDR3 is TGTGCCAGCAGCTTGTCGGCTAATGAGCAGTTCTTC. Amino acid sequence: CASSLSANEQFF.